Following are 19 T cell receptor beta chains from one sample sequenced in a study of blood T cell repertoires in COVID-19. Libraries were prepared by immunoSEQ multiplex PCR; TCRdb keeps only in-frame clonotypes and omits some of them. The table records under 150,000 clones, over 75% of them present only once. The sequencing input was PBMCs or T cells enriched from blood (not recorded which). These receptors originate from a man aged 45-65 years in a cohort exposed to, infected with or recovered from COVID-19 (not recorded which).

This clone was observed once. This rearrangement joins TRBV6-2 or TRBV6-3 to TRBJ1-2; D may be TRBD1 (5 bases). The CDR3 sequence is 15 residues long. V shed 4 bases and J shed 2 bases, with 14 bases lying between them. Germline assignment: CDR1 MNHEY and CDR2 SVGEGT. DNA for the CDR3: TGTGCCAGCAGTTCCTCAGGGAGTCAAAACTATGGCTACACCTTC. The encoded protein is CASSSSGSQNYGYTF.

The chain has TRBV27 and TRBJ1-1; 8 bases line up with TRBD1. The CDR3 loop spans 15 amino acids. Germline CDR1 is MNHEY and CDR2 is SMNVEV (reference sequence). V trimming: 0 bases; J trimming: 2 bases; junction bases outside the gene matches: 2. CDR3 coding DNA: TGTGCCAGCAGTTTATCCCCAGGGGGCAACACTGAAGCTTTCTTT. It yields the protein CASSLSPGGNTEAFF.

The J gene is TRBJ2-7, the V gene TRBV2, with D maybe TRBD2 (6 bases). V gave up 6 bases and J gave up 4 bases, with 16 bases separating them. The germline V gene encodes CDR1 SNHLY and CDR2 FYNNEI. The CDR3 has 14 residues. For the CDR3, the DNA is TGTGCCAGCAGGGTCTCACGGGAGAGGTACGAGCAGTACTTC. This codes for CASRVSRERYEQYF.

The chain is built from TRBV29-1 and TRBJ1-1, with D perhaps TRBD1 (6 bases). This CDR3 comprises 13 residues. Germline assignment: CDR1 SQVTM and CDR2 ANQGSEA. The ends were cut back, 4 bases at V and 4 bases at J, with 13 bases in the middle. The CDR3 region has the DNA TGCAGCGTTGTCTCGACAGGAGGCACTGAAGCTTTCTTT. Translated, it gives CSVVSTGGTEAFF.

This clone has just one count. As DNA, the CDR3 is TGTGCTAGTGGAGGGGGCGGGGCGAACACCGGGGAGCTGTTTTTT. This gives the protein CASGGGGANTGELFF. The chain is built from TRBV12-5 and TRBJ2-2, with D possibly being TRBD1 (7 bases). This CDR3 region has 15 residues. V lost 6 bases, J lost 0 bases, and 11 bases lay in between. Germline V gene data show CDR1 as LGHNT and CDR2 as FRNRAP.

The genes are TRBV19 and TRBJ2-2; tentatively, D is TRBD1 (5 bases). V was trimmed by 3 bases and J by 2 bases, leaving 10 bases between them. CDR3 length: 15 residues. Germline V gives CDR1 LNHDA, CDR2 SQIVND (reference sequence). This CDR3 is CASSMRTPNTGELFF. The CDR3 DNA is TGTGCCAGTAGTATGAGGACACCTAACACCGGGGAGCTGTTTTTT.

CDR3 loop: CASSIAAGGRQPQHF. The CDR3 coding sequence is TGTGCCAGTAGTATCGCCGCAGGGGGCAGGCAGCCCCAGCATTTT. The V call is TRBV19, the J call TRBJ1-5; 8 nucleotides align to TRBD1. The length of the CDR3 is 15 residues. Trimming took 3 bases from V and 7 from J; bases not matched to a gene: 8. Germline V gene sequence: CDR1 LNHDA, CDR2 SQIVND (reference sequence). Based on the CDR3 plus reference TRBV19 and TRBJ1-5, the full variable domain is DGGITQSPKYLFRKEGQNVTLSCEQNLNHDAMYWYRQDPGQGLRLIYYSQIVNDFQKGDIAEGYSVSREKKESFPLTVTSAQKNPTAFYLCASSIAAGGRQPQHFGDGTRLSIL.

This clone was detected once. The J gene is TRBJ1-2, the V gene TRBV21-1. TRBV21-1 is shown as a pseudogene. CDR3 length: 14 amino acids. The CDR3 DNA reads TGTGCCAGCAGGGGGGACTTAGCTAACTATGGCTACACCTTC. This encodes CASRGDLANYGYTF.

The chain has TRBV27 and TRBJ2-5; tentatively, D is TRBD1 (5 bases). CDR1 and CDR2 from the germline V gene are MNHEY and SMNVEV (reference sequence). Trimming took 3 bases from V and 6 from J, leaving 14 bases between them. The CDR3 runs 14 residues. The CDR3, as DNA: TGTGCCAGCAGTTTCGCGGCGACAGTTCAGACCCAGTACTTC. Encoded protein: CASSFAATVQTQYF.

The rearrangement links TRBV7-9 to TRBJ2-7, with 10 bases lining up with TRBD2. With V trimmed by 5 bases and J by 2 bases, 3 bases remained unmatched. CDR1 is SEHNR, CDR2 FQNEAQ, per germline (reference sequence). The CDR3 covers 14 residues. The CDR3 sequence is CASSQLAGAYEQYF. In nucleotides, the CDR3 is TGTGCCAGCAGCCAGCTAGCGGGGGCCTACGAGCAGTACTTC.

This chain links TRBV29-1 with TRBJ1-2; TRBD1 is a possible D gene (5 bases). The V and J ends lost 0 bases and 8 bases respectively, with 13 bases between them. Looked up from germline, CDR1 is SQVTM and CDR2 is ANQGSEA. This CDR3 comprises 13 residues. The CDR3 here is CSVEDQGAEGYTF. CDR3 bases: TGCAGCGTTGAAGATCAAGGGGCTGAGGGCTACACCTTC.

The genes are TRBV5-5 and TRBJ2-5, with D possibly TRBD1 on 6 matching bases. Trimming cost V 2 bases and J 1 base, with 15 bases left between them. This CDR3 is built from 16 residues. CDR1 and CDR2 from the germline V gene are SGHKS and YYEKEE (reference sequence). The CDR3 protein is CASSFRIQGIQETQYF. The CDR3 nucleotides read TGTGCCAGCAGCTTCCGGATACAGGGAATCCAAGAGACCCAGTACTTC.

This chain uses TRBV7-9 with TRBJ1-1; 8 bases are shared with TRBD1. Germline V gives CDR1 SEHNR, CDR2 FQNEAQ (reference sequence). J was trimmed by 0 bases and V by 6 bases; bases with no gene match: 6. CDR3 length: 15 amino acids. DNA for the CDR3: TGTGCCAGCAGAACTCCCAGGGGGCTGAACACTGAAGCTTTCTTT. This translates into CASRTPRGLNTEAFF.

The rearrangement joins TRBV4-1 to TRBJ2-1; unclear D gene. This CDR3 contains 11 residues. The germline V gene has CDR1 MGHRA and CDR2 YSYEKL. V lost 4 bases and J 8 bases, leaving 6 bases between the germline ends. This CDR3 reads CASSPGYEQFF. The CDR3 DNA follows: TGCGCCAGCAGCCCCGGGTATGAGCAGTTCTTC.

DNA of the CDR3: TGTGCCAGCAGGCCAGTAGTCGGACAGGGGCAATCCGGGGAGCTGTTTTTT. It encodes CASRPVVGQGQSGELFF. The chain joins TRBV7-8 to TRBJ2-2, with TRBD1 identical over 9 bases. The V and J ends lost 6 bases and 6 bases, in that order; junction bases with no gene match: 14. Germline CDR1 and CDR2: SGHVS and FQNEAQ. The CDR3 length is 17 residues. Filled out from reference TRBV7-8 and TRBJ2-2, the complete variable domain reads GAGVSQSPRYKVAKRGQDVALRCDPISGHVSLFWYQQALGQGPEFLTYFQNEAQLDKSGLPSDRFFAERPEGSVSTLKIQRTQQEDSAVYLCASRPVVGQGQSGELFFGEGSRLTVL.

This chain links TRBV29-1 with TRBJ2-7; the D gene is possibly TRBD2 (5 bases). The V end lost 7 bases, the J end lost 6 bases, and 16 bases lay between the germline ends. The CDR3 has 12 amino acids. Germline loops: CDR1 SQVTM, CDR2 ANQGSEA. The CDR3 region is CSASRGGSEQYF. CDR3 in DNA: TGCAGCGCGAGTCGGGGTGGGAGCGAGCAGTACTTC.

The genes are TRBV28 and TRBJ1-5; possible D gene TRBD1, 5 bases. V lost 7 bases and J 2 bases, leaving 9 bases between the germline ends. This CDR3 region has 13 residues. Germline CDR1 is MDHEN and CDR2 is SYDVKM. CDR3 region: CASKDTGNQPQHF. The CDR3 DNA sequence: TGTGCCAGCAAGGACACCGGCAATCAGCCCCAGCATTTT.

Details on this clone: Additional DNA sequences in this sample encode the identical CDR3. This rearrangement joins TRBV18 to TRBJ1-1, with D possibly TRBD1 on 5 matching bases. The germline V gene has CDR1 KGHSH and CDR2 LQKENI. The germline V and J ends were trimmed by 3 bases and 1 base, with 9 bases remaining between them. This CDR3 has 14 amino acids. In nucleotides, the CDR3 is TGTGCCAGCTCACCGGGGCAGGGGAACACTGAAGCTTTCTTT. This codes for CASSPGQGNTEAFF.

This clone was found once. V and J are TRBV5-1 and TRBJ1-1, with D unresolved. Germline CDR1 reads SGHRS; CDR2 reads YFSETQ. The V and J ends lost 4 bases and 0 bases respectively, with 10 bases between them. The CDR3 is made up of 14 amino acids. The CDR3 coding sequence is TGCGCCAGCAGCGTTCCGGGGATGAACACTGAAGCTTTCTTT. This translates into CASSVPGMNTEAFF. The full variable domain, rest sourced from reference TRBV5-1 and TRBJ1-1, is KAGVTQTPRYLIKTRGQQVTLSCSPISGHRSVSWYQQTPGQGLQFLFEYFSETQRNKGNFPGRFSGRQFSNSRSEMNVSTLELGDSALYLCASSVPGMNTEAFFGQGTRLTVV.